The clone carrying this TCR beta chain was observed many times. Its antigen is as yet unknown. Unsorted libraries were prepared from 2 million PBMCs held at -80 C. The ends lost 3 bases at V and 2 bases at J; junction bases unmatched: 5. This CDR3 has 15 residues. Germline CDR1 is SGHRS and CDR2 is YFSETQ. The sample comes from a study of neurological immune-mediated disorders. General study findings and limits: The absence of any CDR3 amino acid sequence shared by expanded clones across subjects suggests that repertoires were private in all groups.

Synthesis of cDNA was performed by 5'RACE using 10-nucleotide random UMIs. From the 5' RACE reads, TCRdb called clonotypes with MiXCR, one entry per CDR3 protein. This table holds roughly 120,000 distinct CDR3 sequences, about 3.2% found once. This TCR came from a woman aged 25 to 39 with multiple sclerosis. Sequencing was carried out using PBMCs. The V gene is TRBV5-1, the J gene TRBJ2-1, with TRBD2 matching over 7 bases. For the CDR3, the DNA is TGCGCCAGCAGCTCCGGGACTACCCCCTACAATGAGCAGTTCTTC. Residues: CASSSGTTPYNEQFF.